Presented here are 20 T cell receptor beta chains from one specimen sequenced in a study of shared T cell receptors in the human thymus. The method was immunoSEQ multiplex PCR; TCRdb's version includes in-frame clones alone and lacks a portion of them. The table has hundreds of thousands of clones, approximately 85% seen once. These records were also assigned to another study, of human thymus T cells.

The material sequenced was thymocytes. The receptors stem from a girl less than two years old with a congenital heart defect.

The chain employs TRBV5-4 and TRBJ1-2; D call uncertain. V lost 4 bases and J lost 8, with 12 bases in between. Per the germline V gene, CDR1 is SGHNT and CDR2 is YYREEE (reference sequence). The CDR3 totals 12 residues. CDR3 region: CASSLTLAGYTF. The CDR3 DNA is TGTGCCAGCAGCCTTACCTTGGCCGGCTACACCTTC.

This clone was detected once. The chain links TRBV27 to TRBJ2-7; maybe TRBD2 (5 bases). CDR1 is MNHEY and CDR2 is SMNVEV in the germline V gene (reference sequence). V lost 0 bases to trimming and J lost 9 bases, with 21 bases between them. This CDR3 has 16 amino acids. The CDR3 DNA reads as TGTGCCAGCAGTTTATCGATCCCGGACTGTTTTACGTGGCAGTACTTC. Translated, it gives CASSLSIPDCFTWQYF.

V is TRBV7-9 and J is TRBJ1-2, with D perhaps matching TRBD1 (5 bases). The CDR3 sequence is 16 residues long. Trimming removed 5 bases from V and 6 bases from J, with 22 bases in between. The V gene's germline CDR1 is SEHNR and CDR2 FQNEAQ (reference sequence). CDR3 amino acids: CASSGGFGGEGDGYTF. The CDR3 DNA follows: TGTGCCAGCAGCGGAGGTTTTGGGGGGGAGGGAGATGGCTACACCTTC.

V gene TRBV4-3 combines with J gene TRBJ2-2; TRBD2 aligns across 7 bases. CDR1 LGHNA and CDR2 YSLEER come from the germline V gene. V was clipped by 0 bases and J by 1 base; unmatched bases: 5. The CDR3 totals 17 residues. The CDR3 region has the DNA TGCGCCAGCAGCCAAGAAAGGGAGCGGGAGAACACCGGGGAGCTGTTTTTT. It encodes CASSQERERENTGELFF.

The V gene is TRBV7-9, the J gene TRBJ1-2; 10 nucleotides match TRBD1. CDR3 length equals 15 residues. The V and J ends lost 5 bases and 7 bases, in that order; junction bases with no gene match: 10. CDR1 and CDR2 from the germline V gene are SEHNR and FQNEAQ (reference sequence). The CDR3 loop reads CASSPRDRGRGGYTF. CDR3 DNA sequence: TGTGCCAGCAGCCCCAGGGACAGGGGAAGGGGTGGCTACACCTTC.

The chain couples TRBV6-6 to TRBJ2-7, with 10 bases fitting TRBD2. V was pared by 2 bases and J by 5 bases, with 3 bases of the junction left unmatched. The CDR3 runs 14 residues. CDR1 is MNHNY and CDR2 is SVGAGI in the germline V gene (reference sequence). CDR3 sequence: CASSYSGGAHEQYF. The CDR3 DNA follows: TGTGCCAGCAGTTACAGCGGGGGGGCCCACGAGCAGTACTTC.

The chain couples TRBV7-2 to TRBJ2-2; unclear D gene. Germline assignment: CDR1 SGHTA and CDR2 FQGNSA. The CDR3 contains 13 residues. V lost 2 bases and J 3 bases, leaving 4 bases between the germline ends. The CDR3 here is CASSLYYTGELFF. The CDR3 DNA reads TGTGCCAGCAGCTTATATTACACCGGGGAGCTGTTTTTT.

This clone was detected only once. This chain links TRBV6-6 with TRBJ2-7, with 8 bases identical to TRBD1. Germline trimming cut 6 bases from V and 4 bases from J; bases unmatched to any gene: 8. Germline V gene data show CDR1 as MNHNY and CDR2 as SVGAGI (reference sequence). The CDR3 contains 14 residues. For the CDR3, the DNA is TGTGCCAGCAGACACCGGACAGGGAGGTACGAGCAGTACTTC. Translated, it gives CASRHRTGRYEQYF.

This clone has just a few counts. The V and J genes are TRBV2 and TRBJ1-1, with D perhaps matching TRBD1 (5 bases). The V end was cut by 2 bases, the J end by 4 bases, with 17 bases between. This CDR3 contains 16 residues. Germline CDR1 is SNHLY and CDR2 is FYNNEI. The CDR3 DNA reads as TGTGCCAGCAGTGAATATATAGGGGCGCGGTCCACTGAAGCTTTCTTT. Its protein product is CASSEYIGARSTEAFF.

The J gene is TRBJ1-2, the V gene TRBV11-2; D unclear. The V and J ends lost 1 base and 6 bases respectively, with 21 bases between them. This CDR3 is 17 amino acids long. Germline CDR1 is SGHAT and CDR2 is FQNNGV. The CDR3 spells CASSLGRRPPAVDGYTF. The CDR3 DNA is TGTGCCAGCAGCTTAGGAAGGAGGCCACCGGCGGTGGATGGCTACACCTTC.

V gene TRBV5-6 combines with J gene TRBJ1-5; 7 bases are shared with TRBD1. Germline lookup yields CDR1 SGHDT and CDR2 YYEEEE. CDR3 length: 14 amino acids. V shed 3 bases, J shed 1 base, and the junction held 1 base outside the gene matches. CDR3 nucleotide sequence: TGTGCCAGCAGCTGGGGACAGAGCAATCAGCCCCAGCATTTT. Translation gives CASSWGQSNQPQHF.

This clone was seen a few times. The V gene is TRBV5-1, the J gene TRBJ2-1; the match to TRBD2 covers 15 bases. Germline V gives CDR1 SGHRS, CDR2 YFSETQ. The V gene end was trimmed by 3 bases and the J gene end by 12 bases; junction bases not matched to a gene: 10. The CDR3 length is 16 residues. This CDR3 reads CASSWGWTSGGAWQFF. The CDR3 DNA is TGCGCCAGCAGCTGGGGATGGACTAGCGGGGGGGCTTGGCAGTTCTTC.

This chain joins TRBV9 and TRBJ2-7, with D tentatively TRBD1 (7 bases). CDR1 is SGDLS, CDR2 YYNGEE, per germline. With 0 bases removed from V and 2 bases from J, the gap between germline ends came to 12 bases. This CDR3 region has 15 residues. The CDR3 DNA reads TGTGCCAGCAGCGTAGGTGCCAGGGGGGCCTACGAGCAGTACTTC. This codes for CASSVGARGAYEQYF.

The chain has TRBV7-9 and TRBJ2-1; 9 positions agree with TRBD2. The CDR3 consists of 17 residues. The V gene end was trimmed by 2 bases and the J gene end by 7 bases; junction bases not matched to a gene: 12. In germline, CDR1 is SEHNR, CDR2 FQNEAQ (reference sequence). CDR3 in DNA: TGTGCCAGCAGCTTATTTCCGGCGGGGGGGCCGGCTAATGAGCAGTTCTTC. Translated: CASSLFPAGGPANEQFF.

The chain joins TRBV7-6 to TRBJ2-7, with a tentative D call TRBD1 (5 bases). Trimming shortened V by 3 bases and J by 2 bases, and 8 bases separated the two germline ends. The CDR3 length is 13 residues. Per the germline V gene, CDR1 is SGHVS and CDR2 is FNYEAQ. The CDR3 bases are TGTGCCAGCAGCTTGGCGGACACCTACGAGCAGTACTTC. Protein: CASSLADTYEQYF.

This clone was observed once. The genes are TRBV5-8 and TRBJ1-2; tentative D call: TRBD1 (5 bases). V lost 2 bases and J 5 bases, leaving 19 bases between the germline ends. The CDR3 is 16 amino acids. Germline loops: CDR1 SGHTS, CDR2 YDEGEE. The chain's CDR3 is CASSLTFRAGIYGYTF. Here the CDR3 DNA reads TGTGCCAGCAGCTTAACGTTTCGGGCAGGGATTTATGGCTACACCTTC.

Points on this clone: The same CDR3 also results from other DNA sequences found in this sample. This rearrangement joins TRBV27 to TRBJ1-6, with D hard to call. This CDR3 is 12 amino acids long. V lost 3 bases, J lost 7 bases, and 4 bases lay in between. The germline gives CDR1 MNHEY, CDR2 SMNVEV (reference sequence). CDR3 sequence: CASSFLNSPLHF. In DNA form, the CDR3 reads TGTGCCAGCAGTTTTCTCAATTCACCCCTCCACTTT.

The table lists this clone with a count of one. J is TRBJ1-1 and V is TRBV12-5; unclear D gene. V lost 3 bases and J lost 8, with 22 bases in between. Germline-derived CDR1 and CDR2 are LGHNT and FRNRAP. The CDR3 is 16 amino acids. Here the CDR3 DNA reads TGTGCTAGTGGTTTCACTCCGGGCCCCGGGGAAGGCGAAGCTTTCTTT. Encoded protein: CASGFTPGPGEGEAFF.

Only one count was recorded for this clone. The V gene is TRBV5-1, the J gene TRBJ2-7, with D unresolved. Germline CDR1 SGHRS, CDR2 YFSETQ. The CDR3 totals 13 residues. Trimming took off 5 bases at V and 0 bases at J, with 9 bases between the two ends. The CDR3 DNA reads TGCGCCAGCAGTGAGAGGAGCTCCTACGAGCAGTACTTC. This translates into CASSERSSYEQYF.

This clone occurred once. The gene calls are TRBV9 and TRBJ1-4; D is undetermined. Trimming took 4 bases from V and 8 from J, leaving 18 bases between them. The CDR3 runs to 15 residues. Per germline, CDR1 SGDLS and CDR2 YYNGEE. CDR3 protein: CASSPRRATNEKLFF. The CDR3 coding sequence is TGTGCCAGCAGCCCCCGGAGGGCCACCAACGAAAAACTGTTTTTT.